Listed below are T cell receptor beta chains from one sample, sequenced in a study of technical replicates of blood from a handful of donors. Assay used: immunoSEQ multiplex PCR; TCRdb lists only in-frame clones, some missing. Altogether about 62,000 clones are present, over 85% being singletons, with the ten largest covering roughly 5%. Sequences were obtained from PBMCs. All receptors derive from a human donor in good health. Some clones in this sample may be carry-over from other donors' samples. CDR3s leave out the opening cysteine and the closing phenylalanine or tryptophan.

ASSQEGGNTIY TRBJ1-3 TRBV5-6
SVGTQVGYT TRBJ1-2 TRBV29-1
ASSSLAGFPYEQY TRBJ2-7 TRBV13
ASSETRGAGYT TRBJ1-2 TRBV7-9
ASSFSGAYNEQF TRBJ2-1 TRBV5-1
SARYGTEAF TRBJ1-1 TRBV20-1
ASRRGPGSGYT TRBJ1-2 TRBV25-1
ASSLGSVTEAF TRBJ1-1 TRBV5-1
ASSPEINTEAF TRBJ1-1 TRBV11-1
ASLSTTGQGINEQF TRBJ2-1 TRBV7-9
ASSSRAGTMGEKLF TRBJ1-4 TRBV9
ASSEAGYSYEQY TRBJ2-7 TRBV27
ASSFILGDTQY TRBJ2-3 TRBV27
ASSLEGGPQETQY TRBJ2-5 TRBV5-1
ASSLEGSGRARETQY TRBJ2-5 TRBV5-8
ASSSRGETQY TRBJ2-5 TRBV7-6
ASSEEGISGYT TRBJ1-2 TRBV2
ASSGAGTSGIDEQF TRBJ2-1 TRBV9
ASNLETGFYGYT TRBJ1-2 TRBV5-6
ASSYSGTVGETQY TRBJ2-5 TRBV6-5
ASNNRETGAGEAF TRBJ1-1 TRBV5-1
ASSDARRGVAYEQY TRBJ2-7 TRBV5-1
ASSPPLAGPRRETQY TRBJ2-5 TRBV7-2
ASSLGSQTNQPQH TRBJ1-5 TRBV7-6
ASGLDGNTEAF TRBJ1-1 TRBV12-5
SVEVRRTDTQY TRBJ2-3 TRBV29-1
ASSPGDRIFSYEQY TRBJ2-7 TRBV14
ASSLGSRYEQY TRBJ2-7 TRBV5-1
ASSLSGGNNQPQH TRBJ1-5 TRBV7-2
ASSLGASSGNLDTQY TRBJ2-3 TRBV7-2
ASSSGTGGGFTDTQY TRBJ2-3 TRBV4-3
AWNLGRNNYGYT TRBJ1-2 TRBV30
ASSGTSVETQY TRBJ2-5 TRBV6-1
ASSRGGAGDTQY TRBJ2-3 TRBV5-1
ASSYSGRGRDTEAF TRBJ1-1 TRBV6-6
ATSPHHRVGNEQY TRBJ2-7 TRBV15
ASSVSGTSGSDTQY TRBJ2-3 TRBV6-4
ASSPLGLLLAPYEQY TRBJ2-7 TRBV18
ASSPGLAGFYEQY TRBJ2-7 TRBV6-5
ASSLSGALNTEAF TRBJ1-1 TRBV7-3
SVVTGLRGGNEQY TRBJ2-7 TRBV29-1
AWSVRRRETQY TRBJ2-5 TRBV30
SADSGGLYNEQF TRBJ2-1 TRBV29-1
ASSPGGQDVEKLF TRBJ1-4 TRBV7-2
ASSLTRGSEQY TRBJ2-7 TRBV5-6
ASSQEHPHLLDVNEQF TRBJ2-1 TRBV4-3
ASSSTGGGINTQY TRBJ2-3 TRBV5-6
ASRPPGVAGGPGNEQF TRBJ2-1 TRBV7-3
ASSDADTGGYT TRBJ1-2 TRBV6-4
ASSVDPGDEQY TRBJ2-7 TRBV9
ASSLDRNRGPGYT TRBJ1-2 TRBV7-2
ASSFLLAGGLNEQF TRBJ2-1 TRBV6-5